This T cell receptor beta chain was sequenced for a study of blood T cell repertoires in COVID-19. Study-wide background: From T cells, B-cell-depleted T cells, or PBMCs came the material, which was cDNA or gDNA.

Trimming removed 4 bases at V and 8 bases at J, with 14 bases between. The CDR3 length is 13 residues. Germline V lookup: CDR1 SGHVS, CDR2 FNYEAQ. Authors' data handling: Amplification of reference gene primers provided the estimated nucleated cell counts. TCRdb's table, derived via immunoSEQ multiplex PCR, lists solely in-frame clones and lacks some. Clone size and V and J calls were adopted from that table, with D and trimming inferred from the DNA. The sample lists 85,000 to 120,000 clones, around 75% occurring once. The receptor was isolated from a human donor with acute or convalescent COVID-19. The donor label of this sample is uncertain. This chain connects TRBV7-6 to TRBJ1-2, with TRBD1 as a possible D gene (5 bases). The sequenced sample was peripheral blood. This CDR3 reads CASSSGREGGYTF. CDR3 nucleotide sequence: TGTGCCAGCAGCTCCGGGAGGGAGGGGGGCTACACCTTC.